This T cell receptor (beta chain) was recorded in a study of blood T cells in healthy people across ages. Researchers report isolating at least 7 million PBMCs per sample. Sample-barcoded 5' priming and a J-beta primer mix drove a second PCR of about 6 to 12 cycles. TCRdb re-derived calls from the 5' RACE reads in MiXCR, one entry per CDR3 protein. Seen here are about 640,000 distinct CDR3 sequences, roughly two fifths observed once, and the top ten hold about 30%. Material: blood. This receptor was taken from a man older than 75 in good health.

CDR3 protein: CASSLDFSTDTQYF. In DNA form, the CDR3 reads TGTGCCAGCAGCTTGGACTTCTCCACAGATACGCAGTATTTT. The J gene is TRBJ2-3, the V gene TRBV5-6; D is ambiguous. Germline CDR1 SGHDT, CDR2 YYEEEE. This CDR3 contains 14 residues. V lost 0 bases, J lost 2 bases, and 7 bases lay in between.